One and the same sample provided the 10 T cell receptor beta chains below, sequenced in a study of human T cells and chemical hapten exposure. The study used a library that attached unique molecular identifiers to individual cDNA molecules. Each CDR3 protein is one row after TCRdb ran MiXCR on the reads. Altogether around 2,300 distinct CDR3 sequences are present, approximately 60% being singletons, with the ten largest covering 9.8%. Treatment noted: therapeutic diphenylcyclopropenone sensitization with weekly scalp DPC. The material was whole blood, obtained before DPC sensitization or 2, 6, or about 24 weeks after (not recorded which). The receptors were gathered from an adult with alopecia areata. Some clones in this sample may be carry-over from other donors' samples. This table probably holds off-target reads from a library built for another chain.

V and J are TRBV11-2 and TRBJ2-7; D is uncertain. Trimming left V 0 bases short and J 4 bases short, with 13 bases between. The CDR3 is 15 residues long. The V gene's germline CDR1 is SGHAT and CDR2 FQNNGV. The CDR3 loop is CASSLERGISYEQYF. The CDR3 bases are TGTGCCAGCAGCTTAGAGCGAGGTATCAGTTACGAGCAGTACTTC.

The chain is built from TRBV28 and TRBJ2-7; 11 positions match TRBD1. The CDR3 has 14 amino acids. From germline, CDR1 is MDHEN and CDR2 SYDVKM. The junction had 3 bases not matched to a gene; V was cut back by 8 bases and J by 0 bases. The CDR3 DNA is TGTGCCAGCTTGGGGACAGGGGGCTCCTACGAGCAGTACTTC. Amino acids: CASLGTGGSYEQYF.

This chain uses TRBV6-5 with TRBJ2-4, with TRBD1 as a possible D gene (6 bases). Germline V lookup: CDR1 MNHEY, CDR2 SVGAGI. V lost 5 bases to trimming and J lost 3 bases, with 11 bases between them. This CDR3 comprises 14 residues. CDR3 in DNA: TGTGCCAGCAGTGCTACAGGGTACAAAAACATTCAGTACTTC. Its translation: CASSATGYKNIQYF.

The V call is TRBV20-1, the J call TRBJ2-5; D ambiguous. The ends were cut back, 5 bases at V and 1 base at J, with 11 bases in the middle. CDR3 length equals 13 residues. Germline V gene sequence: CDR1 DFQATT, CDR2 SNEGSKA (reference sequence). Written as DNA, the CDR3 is TGCAGTGCTCTTCCTTCTTCCCAAGAGACCCAGTACTTC. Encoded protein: CSALPSSQETQYF.

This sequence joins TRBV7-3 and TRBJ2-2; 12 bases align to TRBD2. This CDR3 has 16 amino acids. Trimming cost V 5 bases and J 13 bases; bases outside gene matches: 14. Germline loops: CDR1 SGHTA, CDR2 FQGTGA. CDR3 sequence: CASSPTHASGRGGLFF. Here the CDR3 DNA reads TGTGCCAGCAGCCCGACCCATGCTAGCGGGAGGGGAGGGCTGTTTTTT.

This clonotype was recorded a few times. The CDR3 DNA is TGTGCCAGCAGCGTACCCGACAGGGGACATGAGCAGTTCTTC. It translates to CASSVPDRGHEQFF. The chain couples TRBV12-3 or TRBV12-4 to TRBJ2-1; 8 nucleotides match TRBD1. The CDR3 length is 14 residues. The V segment lost 6 bases and the J segment 8 bases; nucleotides outside the gene matches: 9.

CDR3 sequence: CASSLGLLSPYEQYF. CDR3 bases: TGTGCCAGCAGTCTAGGACTTTTAAGTCCCTACGAGCAGTACTTC. The chain has TRBV12-3 or TRBV12-4 and TRBJ2-7, with D perhaps TRBD2 (5 bases). V was pared by 5 bases and J by 2 bases, with 16 bases between. The CDR3 totals 15 residues.

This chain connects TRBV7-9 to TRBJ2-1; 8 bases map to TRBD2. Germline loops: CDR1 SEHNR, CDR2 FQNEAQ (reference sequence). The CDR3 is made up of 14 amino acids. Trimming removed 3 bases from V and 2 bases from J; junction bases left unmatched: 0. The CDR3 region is CASSFSGAYNEQFF. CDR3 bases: TGTGCCAGCAGCTTTAGCGGGGCCTACAATGAGCAGTTCTTC.

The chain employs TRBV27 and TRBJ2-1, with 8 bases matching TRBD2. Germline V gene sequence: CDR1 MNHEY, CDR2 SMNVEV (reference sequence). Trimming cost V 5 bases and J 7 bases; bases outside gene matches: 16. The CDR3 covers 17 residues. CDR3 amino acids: CASSPLFQAGVRNEQFF. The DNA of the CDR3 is TGTGCCAGCAGTCCTCTCTTTCAAGCGGGAGTCAGGAATGAGCAGTTCTTC.

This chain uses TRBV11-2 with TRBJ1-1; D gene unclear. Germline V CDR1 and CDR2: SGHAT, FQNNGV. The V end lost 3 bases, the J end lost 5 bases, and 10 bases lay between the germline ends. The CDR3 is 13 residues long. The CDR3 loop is CASSFGVGTEAFF. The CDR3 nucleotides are TGTGCCAGCAGCTTTGGGGTTGGGACTGAAGCTTTCTTT.